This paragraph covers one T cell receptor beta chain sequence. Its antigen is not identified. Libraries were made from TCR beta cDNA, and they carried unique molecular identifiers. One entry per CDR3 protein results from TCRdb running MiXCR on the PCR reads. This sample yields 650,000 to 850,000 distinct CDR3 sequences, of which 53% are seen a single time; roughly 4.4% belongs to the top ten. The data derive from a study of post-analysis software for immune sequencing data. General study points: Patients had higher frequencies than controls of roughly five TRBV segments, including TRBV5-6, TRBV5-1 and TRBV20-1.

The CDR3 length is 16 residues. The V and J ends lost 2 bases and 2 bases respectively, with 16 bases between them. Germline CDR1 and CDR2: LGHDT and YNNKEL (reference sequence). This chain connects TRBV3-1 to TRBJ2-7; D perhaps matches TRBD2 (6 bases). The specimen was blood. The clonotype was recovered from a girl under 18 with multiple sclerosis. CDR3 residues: CASSQSDYTKPYEQYF. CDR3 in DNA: TGTGCCAGCAGCCAATCGGACTATACAAAACCCTACGAGCAGTACTTC.